This TCR beta chain was sequenced during a study of T cell responses to AZD1222 COVID-19 vaccine. Overall study context: Second doses that came at about 4 or about 12 weeks were put together.

Sequencing was performed with immunoSEQ multiplex PCR; in TCRdb, only in-frame clones are kept and a portion is missing. This sample has more than 50,000 clones, with 84% found just once. This CDR3 is built from 13 residues. V shed 5 bases and J shed 8 bases, with 12 bases lying between them. This chain joins TRBV12-3 or TRBV12-4 and TRBJ2-2; D is perhaps TRBD1 (5 bases). The receptor was derived from an adult in good health. This specimen was peripheral blood, taken on day 0 of AZD1222 vaccination. The DNA for the CDR3 is TGTGCCAGCAGTGGGGCAGGGTGGGGGGAGCTGTTTTTT. Its translation is CASSGAGWGELFF.